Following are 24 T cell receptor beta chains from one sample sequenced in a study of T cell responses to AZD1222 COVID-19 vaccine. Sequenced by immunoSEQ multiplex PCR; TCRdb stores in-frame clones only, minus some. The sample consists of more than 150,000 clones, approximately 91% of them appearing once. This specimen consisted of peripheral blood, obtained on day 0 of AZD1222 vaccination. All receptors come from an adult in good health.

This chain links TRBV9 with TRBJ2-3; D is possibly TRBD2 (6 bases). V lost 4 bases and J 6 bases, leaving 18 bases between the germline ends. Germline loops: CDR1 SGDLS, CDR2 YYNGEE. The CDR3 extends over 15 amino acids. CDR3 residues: CASSYGGFGSDTQYF. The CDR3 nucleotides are TGTGCCAGCAGCTACGGAGGGTTTGGCTCCGATACGCAGTATTTT. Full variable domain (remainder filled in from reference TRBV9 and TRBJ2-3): DSGVTQTPKHLITATGQRVTLRCSPRSGDLSVYWYQQSLDQGLQFLIQYYNGEERAKGNILERFSAQQFPDLHSELNLSSLELGDSALYFCASSYGGFGSDTQYFGPGTRLTVL.

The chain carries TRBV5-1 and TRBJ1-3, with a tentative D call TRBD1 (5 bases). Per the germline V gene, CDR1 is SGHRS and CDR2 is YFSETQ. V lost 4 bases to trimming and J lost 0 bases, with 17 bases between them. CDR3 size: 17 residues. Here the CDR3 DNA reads TGCGCCAGCAGCCCGCAGGGCCCCATCCCCTCTGGAAACACCATATATTTT. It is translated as CASSPQGPIPSGNTIYF. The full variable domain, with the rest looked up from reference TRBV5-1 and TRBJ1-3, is KAGVTQTPRYLIKTRGQQVTLSCSPISGHRSVSWYQQTPGQGLQFLFEYFSETQRNKGNFPGRFSGRQFSNSRSEMNVSTLELGDSALYLCASSPQGPIPSGNTIYFGEGSWLTVV.

As DNA, the CDR3 is TGCGCCAGCAGCCCGACTGGGACAGGGGTTTCAGATACGCAGTATTTT. Protein: CASSPTGTGVSDTQYF. The rearrangement joins TRBV5-1 to TRBJ2-3, with 10 bases aligning to TRBD1. The CDR3 spans 16 residues. Germline CDR1 is SGHRS and CDR2 is YFSETQ. J gave up 4 bases and V 4 bases, and 9 bases lay outside the gene matches.

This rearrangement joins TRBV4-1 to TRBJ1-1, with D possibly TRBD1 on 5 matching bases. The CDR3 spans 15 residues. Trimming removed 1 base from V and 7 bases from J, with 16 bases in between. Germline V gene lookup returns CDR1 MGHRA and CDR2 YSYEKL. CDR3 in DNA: TGCGCCAGCAGCCAAGCGGGACTAAAGGGCGGTGAAGCTTTCTTT. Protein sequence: CASSQAGLKGGEAFF.

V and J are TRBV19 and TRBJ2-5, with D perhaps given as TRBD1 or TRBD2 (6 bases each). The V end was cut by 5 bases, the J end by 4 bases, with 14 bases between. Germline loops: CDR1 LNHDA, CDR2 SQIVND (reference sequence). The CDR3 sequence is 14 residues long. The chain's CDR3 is CASSLTGRRETQYF. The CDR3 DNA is TGTGCCAGTAGTCTAACAGGGAGGCGAGAGACCCAGTACTTC.

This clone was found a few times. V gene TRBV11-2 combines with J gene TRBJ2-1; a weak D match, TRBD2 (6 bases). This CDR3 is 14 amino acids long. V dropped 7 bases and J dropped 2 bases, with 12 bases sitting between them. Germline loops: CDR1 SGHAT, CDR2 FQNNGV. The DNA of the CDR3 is TGTGCCAGCAAAATAGCGGAAACCTACAATGAGCAGTTCTTC. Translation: CASKIAETYNEQFF.

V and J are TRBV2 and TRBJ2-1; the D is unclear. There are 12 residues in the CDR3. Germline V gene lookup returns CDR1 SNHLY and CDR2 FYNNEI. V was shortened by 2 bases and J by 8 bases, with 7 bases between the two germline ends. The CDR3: CASSEYVDEQFF. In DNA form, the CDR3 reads TGTGCCAGCAGTGAATATGTAGATGAGCAGTTCTTC.

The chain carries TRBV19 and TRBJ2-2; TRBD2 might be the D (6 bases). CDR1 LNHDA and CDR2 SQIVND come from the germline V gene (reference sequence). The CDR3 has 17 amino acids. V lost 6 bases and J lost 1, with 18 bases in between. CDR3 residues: CASRGPGDVRNTGELFF. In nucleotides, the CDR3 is TGTGCCAGTAGAGGACCGGGAGATGTTCGGAACACCGGGGAGCTGTTTTTT. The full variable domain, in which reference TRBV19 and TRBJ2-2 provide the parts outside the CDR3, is DGGITQSPKYLFRKEGQNVTLSCEQNLNHDAMYWYRQDPGQGLRLIYYSQIVNDFQKGDIAEGYSVSREKKESFPLTVTSAQKNPTAFYLCASRGPGDVRNTGELFFGEGSRLTVL.

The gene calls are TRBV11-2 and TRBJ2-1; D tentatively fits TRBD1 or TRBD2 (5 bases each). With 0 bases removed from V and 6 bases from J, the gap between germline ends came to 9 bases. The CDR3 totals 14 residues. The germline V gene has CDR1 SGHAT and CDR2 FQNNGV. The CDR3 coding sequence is TGTGCCAGCAGCTTAGATCGGGGACCCAATGAGCAGTTCTTC. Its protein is CASSLDRGPNEQFF.

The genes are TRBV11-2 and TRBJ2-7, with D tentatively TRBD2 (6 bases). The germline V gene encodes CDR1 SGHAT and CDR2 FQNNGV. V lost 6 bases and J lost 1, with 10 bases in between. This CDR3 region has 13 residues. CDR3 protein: CASSRAGSYEQYF. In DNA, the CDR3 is TGTGCCAGCAGTCGAGCGGGTTCCTACGAGCAGTACTTC.

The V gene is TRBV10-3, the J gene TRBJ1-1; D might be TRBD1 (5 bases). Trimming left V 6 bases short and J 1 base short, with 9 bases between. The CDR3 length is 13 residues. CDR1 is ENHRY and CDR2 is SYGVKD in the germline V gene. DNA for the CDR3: TGTGCCATCAGGGACAACGGGAACACTGAAGCTTTCTTT. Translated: CAIRDNGNTEAFF.

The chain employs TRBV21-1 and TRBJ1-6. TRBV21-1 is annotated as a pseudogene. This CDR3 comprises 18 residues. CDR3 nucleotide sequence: TGTGCCAGCAGCAAAGTACCTTGCCCTAGCTCCTATAATTCACCCCTCCACTTT. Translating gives CASSKVPCPSSYNSPLHF.

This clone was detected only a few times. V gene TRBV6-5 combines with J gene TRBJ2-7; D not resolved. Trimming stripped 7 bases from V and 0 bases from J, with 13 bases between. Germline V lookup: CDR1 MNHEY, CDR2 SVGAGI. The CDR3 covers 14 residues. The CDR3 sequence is CASKKISVSYEQYF. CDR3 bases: TGTGCCAGCAAGAAAATAAGTGTCTCCTACGAGCAGTACTTC.

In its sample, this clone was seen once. CDR3 nucleotides: TGTGCCACCAGTTTGGGCATGAACACTGAAGCTTTCTTT. Its translation: CATSLGMNTEAFF. The rearrangement links TRBV24-1 to TRBJ1-1; the D is unclear. The CDR3 sequence is 13 residues long. V was shortened by 6 bases and J by 0 bases, with 7 bases between the two germline ends. Germline assignment: CDR1 KGHDR and CDR2 SFDVKD.

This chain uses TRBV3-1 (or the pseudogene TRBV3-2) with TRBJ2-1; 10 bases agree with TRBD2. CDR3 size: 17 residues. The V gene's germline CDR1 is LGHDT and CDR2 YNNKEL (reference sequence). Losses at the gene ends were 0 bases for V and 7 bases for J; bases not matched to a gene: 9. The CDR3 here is CASSQESPLAGVNEQFF. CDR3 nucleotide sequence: TGTGCCAGCAGCCAAGAAAGTCCCCTAGCGGGGGTTAATGAGCAGTTCTTC.

CDR3 loop: CASTPPGSGQETQYF. DNA for the CDR3: TGTGCCAGCACCCCCCCGGGGTCGGGGCAAGAGACCCAGTACTTC. This sequence joins TRBV18 and TRBJ2-5; D may be TRBD2 (5 bases). This CDR3 region has 15 residues. Trimming took off 8 bases at V and 2 bases at J, with 18 bases between the two ends. Germline loops: CDR1 KGHSH, CDR2 LQKENI.

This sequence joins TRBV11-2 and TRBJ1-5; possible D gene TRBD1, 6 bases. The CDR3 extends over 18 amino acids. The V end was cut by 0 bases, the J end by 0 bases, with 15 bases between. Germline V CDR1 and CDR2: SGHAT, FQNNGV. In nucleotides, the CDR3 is TGTGCCAGCAGCTTAGACAAAGGGGGGGCTTATAGCAATCAGCCCCAGCATTTT. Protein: CASSLDKGGAYSNQPQHF.

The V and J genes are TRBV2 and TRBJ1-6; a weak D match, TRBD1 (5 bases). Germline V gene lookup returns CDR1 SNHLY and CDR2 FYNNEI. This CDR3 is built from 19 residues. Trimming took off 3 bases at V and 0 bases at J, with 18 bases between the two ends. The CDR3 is CASSDPVGRVSSYNSPLHF. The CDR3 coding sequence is TGTGCCAGCAGTGACCCCGTTGGCAGGGTCAGCTCCTATAATTCACCCCTCCACTTT.

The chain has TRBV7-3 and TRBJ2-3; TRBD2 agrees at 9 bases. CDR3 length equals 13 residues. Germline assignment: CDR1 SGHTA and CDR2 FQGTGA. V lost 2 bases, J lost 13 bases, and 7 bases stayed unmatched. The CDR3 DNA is TGTGCCAGCAGCTTAGTAGCGGGAGCTGGCAAGTATTTT. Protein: CASSLVAGAGKYF.

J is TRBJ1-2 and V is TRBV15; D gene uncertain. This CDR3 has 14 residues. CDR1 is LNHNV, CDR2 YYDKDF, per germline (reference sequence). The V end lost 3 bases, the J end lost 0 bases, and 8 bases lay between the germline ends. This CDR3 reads CATSSSGTNYGYTF. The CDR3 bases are TGTGCCACCAGCAGCTCCGGGACTAACTATGGCTACACCTTC.

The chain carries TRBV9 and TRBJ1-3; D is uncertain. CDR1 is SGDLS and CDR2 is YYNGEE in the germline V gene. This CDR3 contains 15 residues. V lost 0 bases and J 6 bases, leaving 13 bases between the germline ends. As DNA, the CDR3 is TGTGCCAGCAGCGTAGAGGCAGGTTACACAAACACCATATATTTT. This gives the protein CASSVEAGYTNTIYF.

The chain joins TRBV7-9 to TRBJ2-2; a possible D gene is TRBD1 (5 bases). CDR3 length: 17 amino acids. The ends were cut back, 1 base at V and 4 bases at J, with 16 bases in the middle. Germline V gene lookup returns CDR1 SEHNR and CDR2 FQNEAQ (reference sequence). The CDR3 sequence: CASSLVSRAVGTGELFF. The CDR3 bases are TGTGCCAGCAGCTTAGTTTCCAGGGCGGTGGGCACCGGGGAGCTGTTTTTT.

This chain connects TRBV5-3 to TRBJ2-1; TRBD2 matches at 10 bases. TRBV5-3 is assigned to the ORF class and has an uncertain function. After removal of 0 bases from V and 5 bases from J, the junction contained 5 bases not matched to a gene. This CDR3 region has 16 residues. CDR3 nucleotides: TGTGCCAGAAGCTTGGACCGACTAGCGGGCCACAATGAGCAGTTCTTC. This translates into CARSLDRLAGHNEQFF.

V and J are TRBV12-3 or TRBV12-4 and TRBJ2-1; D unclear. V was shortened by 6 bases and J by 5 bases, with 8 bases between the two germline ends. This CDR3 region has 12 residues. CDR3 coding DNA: TGTGCCAGCAGCCCCTTAGACAATGAGCAGTTCTTC. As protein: CASSPLDNEQFF.